This TCR beta chain was sequenced in a study of identical twins. This clonotype was picked up many times. The germline V and J ends were trimmed by 0 bases and 2 bases, with 16 bases remaining between them. CDR3 length: 17 residues. Looked up from germline, CDR1 is SGHNT and CDR2 is YENEEA. TCRdb re-called the 5' RACE reads with MiXCR, one entry per CDR3 protein. Found here are roughly 250,000 distinct CDR3 sequences, 11% to 15% of them singletons; the top ten hold 7% to 9%. The genes are TRBV11-3 and TRBJ2-5, with a weak D call TRBD2 (5 bases). The sequenced sample consisted of memory (CD45RO+) T cells sorted from blood. The TCR comes from a woman aged 18-29 years in good health. CDR3 sequence reads: CASSLDRFGLQQETQYF. In nucleotides, the CDR3 is TGTGCCAGCAGCTTAGATCGGTTTGGACTCCAACAAGAGACCCAGTACTTC.